These T cell receptor beta chains were read from a single sample in a study of blood T cells in healthy people across ages. MiXCR was run by TCRdb on the 5' RACE reads, yielding one entry per CDR3 protein. The sample yields some 1.5 million distinct CDR3 sequences, 25% to 30% seen once. The source material was blood. The receptor set was obtained from a woman aged 30 to 39 in good health. CDR3s include the opening cysteine and the closing phenylalanine or tryptophan. The D gene is left open where the match is weak. Rows give clone size only sometimes, using once, few, many, or a class for an expanded clone.

.	TRBV20-1	.	TRBJ1-5	CSARARSEQPQHF	TGCAGTGCTAGAGCCAGGTCAGAGCAGCCCCAGCATTTT
few	TRBV5-1	.	TRBJ2-5	CASSFSGHQETQYF	TGCGCCAGCAGCTTCAGCGGACACCAAGAGACCCAGTACTTC
.	TRBV29-1	.	TRBJ1-1	CSVRTRNTEAFF	TGCAGCGTTAGGACACGAAACACTGAAGCTTTCTTT
few	TRBV5-5	.	TRBJ2-5	CASSDRWGGAQETQYF	TGTGCCAGCAGCGACCGGTGGGGCGGGGCTCAAGAGACCCAGTACTTC
.	TRBV12-3/TRBV12-4	TRBD2	TRBJ2-1	CASDPTSGGPYNEQFF	TGTGCCAGCGACCCCACAAGCGGGGGCCCCTACAATGAGCAGTTCTTC
.	TRBV4-1	TRBD1	TRBJ2-7	CASSQGGTGGLVEQYF	TGCGCCAGCAGCCAGGGTGGGACAGGGGGACTTGTTGAGCAGTACTTC
once	TRBV6-1	TRBD1	TRBJ1-4	CASSSLRGRVEKLFF	TGTGCCAGCAGTTCCCTCAGGGGGCGGGTTGAAAAACTGTTTTTT
.	TRBV28	TRBD2	TRBJ2-5	CASSMTSGGTQETQYF	TGTGCCAGCAGTATGACTAGCGGGGGGACACAAGAGACCCAGTACTTC
.	TRBV7-2	TRBD1	TRBJ2-5	CASSPDRGQTQYF	TGTGCCAGCAGTCCGGACAGGGGGCAGACCCAGTACTTC
.	TRBV9	.	TRBJ2-5	CASFRSGTEETQYF	TGTGCCAGCTTCCGCTCCGGGACTGAAGAGACCCAGTACTTC
many	TRBV7-6	.	TRBJ2-5	CASSRRQLQETQYF	TGTGCCAGCAGCCGTAGACAGCTCCAAGAGACCCAGTACTTC
.	TRBV12-3/TRBV12-4	TRBD2	TRBJ2-1	CASRGLARGEQFF	TGTGCCAGCAGGGGACTAGCTCGGGGGGAGCAGTTCTTC
.	TRBV28	.	TRBJ2-5	CATETGSMLETQYF	TGTGCCACCGAGACGGGGAGTATGCTAGAGACCCAGTACTTC
few	TRBV7-2	.	TRBJ2-7	CASSSQAGGWYEQYF	TGTGCCAGCAGCTCCCAAGCAGGCGGGTGGTACGAGCAGTACTTC
many	TRBV29-1	.	TRBJ2-7	CSVVLGTHRRDEQYF	TGCAGCGTTGTTCTAGGGACACACCGTCGGGACGAGCAGTACTTC
.	TRBV20-1	TRBD2	TRBJ2-7	CSASTSGIRSYNEQYF	TGCAGTGCTAGTACTAGCGGGATTCGGTCCTACAATGAGCAGTACTTC
.	TRBV20-1	.	TRBJ1-2	CSARDDRANYGYTF	TGCAGTGCTAGGGACGACAGAGCTAACTATGGCTACACCTTC
.	TRBV30	TRBD1	TRBJ1-1	CVLMRTGVTEAFF	TGTGTTCTCATGAGGACAGGGGTCACTGAAGCTTTCTTT
many	TRBV6-1	.	TRBJ2-6	CASSQGFSGANVLTF	TGTGCCAGCAGCCAGGGCTTCTCTGGGGCCAACGTCCTGACTTTC
.	TRBV12-3/TRBV12-4	.	TRBJ2-7	CASSVSTRPYEQYF	TGTGCCAGCAGCGTTTCGACTCGCCCCTACGAGCAGTACTTC
.	TRBV30	.	TRBJ1-5	CAWSTDGNQPQHF	TGTGCCTGGAGTACGGACGGCAATCAGCCCCAGCATTTT
few	TRBV6-5	.	TRBJ2-1	CASSYSLSAEEQFF	TGTGCCAGCAGTTACTCGCTTTCAGCCGAGGAGCAGTTCTTC
few	TRBV29-1	.	TRBJ1-2	CSVEVSSFPYGYTF	TGCAGCGTTGAAGTGAGCAGCTTTCCCTATGGCTACACCTTC
.	TRBV4-2	TRBD2	TRBJ2-5	CASSQAASGGSQETRFF	TGTGCCAGCAGCCAAGCGGCTAGCGGGGGAAGCCAAGAGACCCGGTTCTTC
.	TRBV6-5	.	TRBJ2-7	CASSYGGPAYEQYF	TGTGCCAGCAGTTACGGGGGGCCCGCCTACGAGCAGTACTTC
.	TRBV20-1	.	TRBJ1-2	CSARYHRAYGYTF	TGCAGTGCTAGATACCACAGGGCATATGGCTACACCTTC
few	TRBV20-1	TRBD1	TRBJ2-7	CSALGPTGTGLDEQYF	TGCAGTGCTCTGGGGCCGACCGGGACAGGGTTGGACGAGCAGTACTTC
.	TRBV12-3/TRBV12-4	.	TRBJ2-5	CASSPLTAQETQYF	TGTGCCAGCAGTCCCCTCACGGCCCAAGAGACCCAGTACTTC
many	TRBV5-1	TRBD1	TRBJ2-3	CASSPDRGRTDTQYF	TGCGCCAGCAGCCCGGACAGGGGGCGAACAGATACGCAGTATTTT
few	TRBV28	.	TRBJ1-4	CASSFFSGGVNEKLFF	TGTGCCAGCAGTTTTTTTAGTGGGGGCGTTAATGAAAAACTGTTTTTT
.	TRBV29-1	.	TRBJ1-2	CSGGRGGYGYTF	TGCAGCGGTGGTCGGGGAGGCTATGGCTACACCTTC
.	TRBV12-3/TRBV12-4	TRBD2	TRBJ2-7	CASTSRGGAYGQYF	TGTGCCAGCACAAGCCGGGGGGGTGCCTACGGGCAGTACTTC
.	TRBV7-8	TRBD1	TRBJ2-3	CASSWGRGQSTDTQYF	TGTGCCAGCAGCTGGGGCAGGGGGCAGAGTACAGATACGCAGTATTTT
few	TRBV4-3	.	TRBJ1-2	CASSQDIRGKVGYTF	TGCGCCAGCAGCCAAGATATTCGAGGGAAGGTGGGCTACACCTTC
few	TRBV7-2	.	TRBJ2-3	CASSPTGQTYTDTQYF	TGTGCCAGCAGCCCCACCGGACAGACCTACACAGATACGCAGTATTTT
few	TRBV20-1	.	TRBJ2-1	CSATSDSGTYNEQFF	TGCAGTGCTACTTCAGATAGCGGTACCTACAATGAGCAGTTCTTC
few	TRBV5-1	.	TRBJ2-7	CASSFLVGDYEQYF	TGCGCCAGCAGCTTTTTAGTAGGGGACTACGAGCAGTACTTC